These T cell receptor beta chains were read from a single sample in a study of response to subunit inactivated influenza vaccine. MiXCR was run by TCRdb on the RT-PCR reads, yielding one entry per CDR3 protein. The sample has roughly 710,000 distinct CDR3 sequences, 13% to 15% seen once. Source: PBMCs from blood, taken around 14 days before vaccination. The receptors here all came from a man in his fifties who received an inactivated influenza vaccine. CDR3s include the opening cysteine and the closing phenylalanine or tryptophan. The order of the fields is V gene, D gene, J gene, CDR3 protein. A D gene is named only where the DNA matches it firmly.

TRBV4-2	-	TRBJ1-2	CASHTPARGYTF
TRBV20-1	TRBD2	TRBJ2-1	CSAIDPGLAGAGEQFF
TRBV5-1	TRBD2	TRBJ2-3	CASSLAGGAGVRDTQCF
TRBV27	-	TRBJ1-6	CASNPTATQYNSPLHF
TRBV6-1	TRBD2	TRBJ2-1	CASTTERGSKLREQFF
TRBV15	-	TRBJ2-1	CATSRDIGEQFF
TRBV25-1	-	TRBJ2-2	CASSEQVVTGELFF
TRBV20-1	-	TRBJ1-2	CSARSPKLRGYTF
TRBV7-2	-	TRBJ2-3	CASSPGQSGADTQYF
TRBV20-1	TRBD2	TRBJ2-5	CSARRTSGHQETQYF
TRBV11-2	TRBD2	TRBJ2-1	CASSLVLGLAVYNEQFF
TRBV18	TRBD1	TRBJ2-7	CASSPRAGGADEQYF
TRBV5-6	TRBD1	TRBJ2-7	CASSSTQGAPREQYF
TRBV6-5	-	TRBJ2-5	CASSYVRGEETQYF
TRBV7-9	-	TRBJ2-3	CASSRLRGRGPDTQYF
TRBV9	-	TRBJ2-7	CASSVDGTAQLEQYF
TRBV12-3/TRBV12-4	-	TRBJ2-6	CASISEGLGGANVLTF
TRBV7-8	TRBD2	TRBJ2-7	CASSLERGSSYEQYF
TRBV28	-	TRBJ2-3	CASRSGAERGDTQYF
TRBV28	-	TRBJ2-3	CASSHRTADTQYF
TRBV29-1	-	TRBJ2-7	CSVEFRLQSSYEQYF
TRBV29-1	TRBD2	TRBJ2-1	CSASTSTSPYNEQFF
TRBV7-2	TRBD1	TRBJ2-2	CASSPWAGQGTGELFF
TRBV7-9	-	TRBJ1-1	CASTNQGWETEAFF
TRBV13	-	TRBJ2-1	CASRVAVRRGQGNEQFF
TRBV2	TRBD1	TRBJ1-2	CASTSGQISYTF
TRBV6-1	TRBD1	TRBJ2-6	CASRNRGVGANVLTF
TRBV29-1	-	TRBJ1-1	CSAMTVNTEAFF
TRBV12-3/TRBV12-4	TRBD1	TRBJ2-1	CASLPGQLSYNEQFF
TRBV7-2	TRBD1	TRBJ2-7	CASSRDSGTGAYEQYF
TRBV5-1	TRBD2	TRBJ2-1	CASSFGAGGWNEQFF
TRBV6-5	-	TRBJ2-1	CASGWDEQFF
TRBV6-1	-	TRBJ2-4	CASSELHPSYLAKNIQYF
TRBV12-3/TRBV12-4	TRBD2	TRBJ2-1	CASRTTGTSGPSYNEQFF
TRBV20-1	-	TRBJ1-6	CRAEGVDRTYNSPLHF
TRBV10-1	-	TRBJ2-2	CASSGATGELFF
TRBV20-1	TRBD2	TRBJ2-7	CSARGGGAYEQYF
TRBV6-1	-	TRBJ2-5	CASSEAPIGGEETQYF
TRBV20-1	-	TRBJ1-1	CSANTGWPEAFF
TRBV6-1	-	TRBJ2-7	CASSDQNFYEQYF
TRBV27	-	TRBJ2-6	CASSLSFSGANVLTF
TRBV12-3/TRBV12-4	-	TRBJ2-3	CASSFGTSTDTQYF
TRBV7-8	TRBD1	TRBJ1-4	CASSFQGAFEKLFF
TRBV20-1	TRBD1	TRBJ2-3	CSATDRSISTDTQYF
TRBV27	-	TRBJ2-5	CASSSQWGAGRRETQYF
TRBV12-3/TRBV12-4	-	TRBJ2-6	CASSFSGAGANVLTF
TRBV9	TRBD1	TRBJ2-2	CASSVQAVSGGGELFF
TRBV10-2	-	TRBJ1-1	CASSESSRTEAFF
TRBV19	TRBD1	TRBJ1-1	CASSSRQGVNTEAFF
TRBV7-8	-	TRBJ2-3	CASSEDGLTDTQYF
TRBV12-3/TRBV12-4	TRBD1	TRBJ2-5	CASSLRDRAETQYF
TRBV10-3	-	TRBJ1-2	CAIRDINYGYTF
TRBV4-1	-	TRBJ2-1	CASSRTFPSLEEQFF
TRBV7-9	-	TRBJ1-2	CASRYGGGSGYGYTF